What follows describes a single TCR beta chain. Its antigen is still unknown. The entry originates in a study of cytomegalovirus exposure and HLA in healthy donors. Whole-study findings and limits: Generally TCR sequences proved uncommon, though certain public TCRs appeared in numerous donors.

Germline assignment: CDR1 SGHAT and CDR2 FQNNGV. V lost 0 bases and J 6 bases, leaving 6 bases between the germline ends. The CDR3 spans 13 residues. Assay: immunoSEQ multiplex PCR; the TCRdb copy retains only in-frame clones and omits some. Of about 200,000 clones detected, 80% to 90% appear once; the ten largest clones hold 1% to 1.5%. Input material: PBMCs. This sequence joins TRBV11-2 and TRBJ1-5; maybe TRBD1 (6 bases). The TCR sequence derives from a woman in her thirties in good health and CMV-seronegative. This chain's CDR3 is CASSLDRGQPQHF. The CDR3 bases are TGTGCCAGCAGCTTAGACAGGGGTCAGCCCCAGCATTTT.